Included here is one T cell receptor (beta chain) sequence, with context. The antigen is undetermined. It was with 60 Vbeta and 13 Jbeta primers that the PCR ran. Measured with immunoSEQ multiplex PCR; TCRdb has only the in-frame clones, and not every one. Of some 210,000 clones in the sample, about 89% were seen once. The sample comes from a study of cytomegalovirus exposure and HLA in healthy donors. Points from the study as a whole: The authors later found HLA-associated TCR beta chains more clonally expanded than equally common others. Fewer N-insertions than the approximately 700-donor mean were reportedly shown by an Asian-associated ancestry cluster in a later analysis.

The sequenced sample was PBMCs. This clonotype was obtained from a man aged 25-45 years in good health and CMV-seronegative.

CDR3 sequence reads: CASTRQGEAFF. Written as DNA, the CDR3 is TGTGCCAGCACTAGGCAAGGTGAAGCTTTCTTT. The rearrangement links TRBV2 to TRBJ1-1; D is uncertain. Trimming stripped 7 bases from V and 7 bases from J, with 10 bases between. Germline values: CDR1 SNHLY, CDR2 FYNNEI. The CDR3 totals 11 residues.